These T cell receptor beta chains were read from a single sample in a study of graft-versus-host responses after intestinal transplantation. No antigens are known for them. Libraries were prepared by immunoSEQ multiplex PCR; TCRdb keeps only in-frame clonotypes and omits some of them. Here the sample spans 85,000 to 100,000 clones, about 92% being singletons. Sequenced here: unstimulated CD8+ T cells sorted from spleen or lymph node cells, sampled before intestinal transplant. Receptors were obtained from a human donor who received an intestinal transplant. CDR3s include the opening cysteine and the closing phenylalanine or tryptophan. D genes are given only for firm matches. A row's size may be missing; if present it is once, few, many or a size class.

V	D	size	J	DNA	CDR3
TRBV9	TRBD1	once	TRBJ1-6	TGTGCCAGCAGCCCGGGACAGGTTAATTCACCCCTCCACTTT	CASSPGQVNSPLHF
TRBV6-4	-	once	TRBJ2-1	TGTGCCAGCAGTGTAACTATCCGGAATGAGCAGTTCTTC	CASSVTIRNEQFF
TRBV6-6	TRBD1	-	TRBJ1-4	TGTGCCAGCAGGCTGCAGGGGGCGCCCCGGTATGAAAAACTGTTTTTT	CASRLQGAPRYEKLFF
TRBV29-1	TRBD1	-	TRBJ2-6	TGCAGCGGATACGTGGGGACAGCGGACTCTGGGGCCAACGTCCTGACTTTC	CSGYVGTADSGANVLTF
TRBV19	-	-	TRBJ1-5	TGTGCCAGTAGTAACTTCAAGGGAGATCAGCCCCAGCATTTT	CASSNFKGDQPQHF
TRBV12-5	-	-	TRBJ2-3	TGTGCTAGTGGTTTGTCGCCTGCCTATGGGCAGTATTTT	CASGLSPAYGQYF
TRBV13	-	-	TRBJ2-3	TGTGCCAGCAGCCTTCAGGAGGGCAACACAGATACGCAATATTTT	CASSLQEGNTDTQYF
TRBV7-9	-	-	TRBJ2-7	TGTGCCAGCAGCTTAGCGCTGGGCACCTCCTACGAGCAGTACTTC	CASSLALGTSYEQYF
TRBV10-1	TRBD2	-	TRBJ2-7	TGCGCCAGCAGTTGGGACCTCGGGGGGGAGCAGTACTTC	CASSWDLGGEQYF
TRBV7-2	-	-	TRBJ1-1	TGTGCCAGCAGCTTAGCACCGGCGGGGATGAACACTGAAGCTTTCTTT	CASSLAPAGMNTEAFF
TRBV19	-	-	TRBJ2-7	TGTGCCAGTAGTATCAGCAGGGACTACGAGCAGTACTTC	CASSISRDYEQYF
TRBV23-1	TRBD1	-	TRBJ1-4	TGCGCCAGCAGTCAATCCGGGACAGGGAATCGTAATGAAAAACTGTTTTTT	CASSQSGTGNRNEKLFF
TRBV10-2	TRBD2	-	TRBJ2-1	TGCGCCAGCAGTGAACTAGCGGGGGGGCCTTACAATGAGCAGTTCTTC	CASSELAGGPYNEQFF
TRBV5-1	-	-	TRBJ1-3	TGCGCCAGCAGCGGTGGGGCCTCTGGAAACACCATATATTTT	CASSGGASGNTIYF
TRBV11-2	-	-	TRBJ1-1	TGTGCCAGCAGCTTAGAGGGGGGGTGGAGCACTGAAGCTTTCTTT	CASSLEGGWSTEAFF
TRBV6-5	-	-	TRBJ2-3	TGTGCCAGCAGTTACTTTCCGGGCACAGATACGCAGTATTTT	CASSYFPGTDTQYF
TRBV30	-	-	TRBJ1-2	TGTGCCTGGATGCAGGGGATCACCTATGGCTACACCTTC	CAWMQGITYGYTF
TRBV5-6	TRBD1	-	TRBJ1-2	TGTGCCAGCAGCGAACGAGGGGGCGGGGATGGCTACACCTTC	CASSERGGGDGYTF
TRBV4-3	-	-	TRBJ1-2	TGCGCCAGCAGCCAAGATCAGGTCGGCTATGGCTACACCTTC	CASSQDQVGYGYTF
TRBV29-1	-	-	TRBJ2-7	TGCAGCGTTGTGGGAGACCTCCACTACGAGCAGTACTTC	CSVVGDLHYEQYF
TRBV7-2	-	-	TRBJ1-1	TGTGCCAGCGTCCTGCCCGGGGGGGTTAACACTGAAGCTTTCTTT	CASVLPGGVNTEAFF
TRBV2	TRBD1	few	TRBJ1-6	TGTGCCAGCAACCGGAGGGGGCTGGTTAGGCCGTCCTATAATTCACCCCTCCACTTT	CASNRRGLVRPSYNSPLHF
TRBV11-3	TRBD1	-	TRBJ2-5	TGTGCCAGCAGCCCGAGACAGGGGGAAGAGACCCAGTACTTC	CASSPRQGEETQYF
TRBV11-2	TRBD2	-	TRBJ2-3	TGTGCCAGCAGCCTCGGGGGGGATACGCAGTATTTT	CASSLGGDTQYF
TRBV27	-	-	TRBJ1-1	TGTGCCAGCGGGGTGAGGGAGGACACTGAAGCTTTCTTT	CASGVREDTEAFF
TRBV19	-	once	TRBJ1-4	TGTGCCAGTACTAACAGGTTGTGGACTAATGAAAAACTGTTTTTT	CASTNRLWTNEKLFF
TRBV4-3	TRBD2	-	TRBJ2-7	TGCGCCAGCAGCCAAGAGCGGGGGGGACACTACGAGCAGTACTTC	CASSQERGGHYEQYF
TRBV5-1	-	-	TRBJ2-7	TGCGCCAGCAGCCCACTTACAGGGCACGAGCAGTACTTC	CASSPLTGHEQYF
TRBV19	TRBD1	-	TRBJ1-5	TGTGCCAGTCTTTCCCGGACAGGGAGGATGCAGCCCCAGCATTTT	CASLSRTGRMQPQHF
TRBV11-3	TRBD1	-	TRBJ2-7	TGTGCCAGCGGACAGGGGAGGATCTACGAGCAGTACTTC	CASGQGRIYEQYF
TRBV5-1	-	-	TRBJ2-3	TGCGCCAGCAGCTTGCGCGCCGCCCTCCTCACAGATACGCAGTATTTT	CASSLRAALLTDTQYF